This passage covers 20 T cell receptor beta chains from one sample sequenced in a study of beta chain features in type 1 diabetes. Notes on the study in general: Moderate yet significant TCRB CDR3 shortening was seen in Type 1 diabetes patients in all four CD4+ subsets.

These receptors' antigens are unknown. Expressed TCRB transcripts were sequenced, since all the RNA that had been isolated was reverse transcribed. The method was immunoSEQ multiplex PCR; TCRdb's version includes in-frame clones alone and lacks a portion of them. The sample yields roughly 300,000 clones, about a tenth seen once. Material for sequencing was central memory CD4+ T cells from blood. These receptors all stem from a man under 40 with type 1 diabetes.

The CDR3 sequence is CASKVGTVNTEAFF. In DNA form, the CDR3 reads TGTGCCAGCAAAGTGGGCACAGTGAACACTGAAGCTTTCTTT. The rearrangement links TRBV2 to TRBJ1-1; D uncertain. Germline V gives CDR1 SNHLY, CDR2 FYNNEI. The germline V and J ends were trimmed by 7 bases and 0 bases, with 12 bases remaining between them. The CDR3 covers 14 residues.

The CDR3 DNA follows: TGTGCCAGCAAAGGACTAGCGGGGGTCGGTGAGACCCAGTACTTC. Translating gives CASKGLAGVGETQYF. The chain uses TRBV2 and TRBJ2-5; 13 bases match TRBD2. V trimming: 7 bases; J trimming: 5 bases; junction bases outside the gene matches: 7. The germline gives CDR1 SNHLY, CDR2 FYNNEI. This CDR3 contains 15 residues.

This clone was observed a few times. This rearrangement joins TRBV5-1 to TRBJ2-2; perhaps TRBD1 as D (6 bases). V was clipped by 8 bases and J by 0 bases, with 11 bases between them. This CDR3 spans 14 amino acids. The germline gives CDR1 SGHRS, CDR2 YFSETQ. CDR3 coding DNA: TGCGCCAGTAGACAGGAAACGAACACCGGGGAGCTGTTTTTT. This gives the protein CASRQETNTGELFF.

The table lists this clone with many counts. The chain is built from TRBV6-5 and TRBJ2-7, with TRBD1 matching over 10 bases. The ends lost 5 bases at V and 0 bases at J; junction bases unmatched: 4. In germline, CDR1 is MNHEY, CDR2 SVGAGI. The CDR3 extends over 15 amino acids. Here the CDR3 reads CASSTRDRGSYEQYF. For the CDR3, the DNA is TGTGCCAGCAGTACTCGGGACAGGGGCTCCTACGAGCAGTACTTC.

The chain has TRBV9 and TRBJ2-1; 8 bases are a match to TRBD2. The CDR3 covers 16 residues. CDR1 SGDLS and CDR2 YYNGEE come from the germline V gene. V shed 0 bases and J 9 bases; nucleotides not matched to a gene: 11. The CDR3, as DNA: TGTGCCAGCAGCGTAGGTCTGATCGGGGGGGCCGGTGAGCAGTTCTTC. Translating it yields CASSVGLIGGAGEQFF. Variable domain in full (rest from reference TRBV9 and TRBJ2-1): DSGVTQTPKHLITATGQRVTLRCSPRSGDLSVYWYQQSLDQGLQFLIQYYNGEERAKGNILERFSAQQFPDLHSELNLSSLELGDSALYFCASSVGLIGGAGEQFFGPGTRLTVL.

This clone showed up many times. The chain uses TRBV10-3 and TRBJ1-1; D is possibly TRBD1 (5 bases). The CDR3 extends over 13 amino acids. Germline assignment: CDR1 ENHRY and CDR2 SYGVKD. The V gene lost 7 bases and the J gene lost 0 bases, with 9 bases spanning the gap. The CDR3: CAITQGMNTEAFF. The DNA of the CDR3 is TGTGCCATCACCCAGGGAATGAACACTGAAGCTTTCTTT.

The chain joins TRBV7-2 to TRBJ2-5; D is perhaps TRBD1 (5 bases). The V gene lost 0 bases and the J gene lost 3 bases, with 8 bases spanning the gap. The CDR3 loop spans 14 amino acids. Germline assignment: CDR1 SGHTA and CDR2 FQGNSA. The CDR3 loop is CASSLAQAKETQYF. The CDR3 nucleotides read TGTGCCAGCAGCTTAGCACAGGCCAAAGAGACCCAGTACTTC. The full variable domain, with the rest looked up from reference TRBV7-2 and TRBJ2-5, is GAGVSQSPSNKVTEKGKDVELRCDPISGHTALYWYRQSLGQGLEFLIYFQGNSAPDKSGLPSDRFSAERTGGSVSTLTIQRTQQEDSAVYLCASSLAQAKETQYFGPGTRLLVL.

This clone was detected many times. The gene calls are TRBV7-2 and TRBJ2-7; no firm D call. This CDR3 spans 13 amino acids. CDR1 is SGHTA and CDR2 is FQGNSA in the germline V gene. V lost 1 base and J lost 3, with 7 bases in between. Here the CDR3 reads CASSLEDGYEQYF. The CDR3 DNA follows: TGTGCCAGCAGCTTAGAAGACGGCTACGAGCAGTACTTC.

V is TRBV28 and J is TRBJ1-5; D possibly corresponds to TRBD1 (5 bases). Looked up from germline, CDR1 is MDHEN and CDR2 is SYDVKM. V lost 4 bases and J 6 bases, leaving 16 bases between the germline ends. The CDR3 extends over 15 amino acids. The DNA of the CDR3 is TGTGCCAGCAGTTCTGACCGGGACGGCTTTCAGCCCCAGCATTTT. Its protein product is CASSSDRDGFQPQHF.

V is TRBV5-6 and J is TRBJ2-1; D is unclear. Trimming removed 4 bases from V and 6 bases from J, with 11 bases in between. The CDR3 extends over 13 amino acids. CDR1 and CDR2 (germline): SGHDT, YYEEEE. The DNA for the CDR3 is TGTGCCAGCAGCCCCCTTAAGGCCAATGAGCAGTTCTTC. It translates to CASSPLKANEQFF.

Worth noting for this clone: Other DNA variants within this sample encode the same CDR3. The J gene is TRBJ1-1, the V gene TRBV6-1; the D gene is possibly TRBD1 (6 bases). The CDR3 contains 13 residues. Looked up from germline, CDR1 is MNHNS and CDR2 is SASEGT. The ends were cut back, 1 base at V and 3 bases at J, with 6 bases in the middle. CDR3 in amino acids: CASSEDRDTEAFF. The DNA for the CDR3 is TGTGCCAGCAGTGAAGACAGGGACACTGAAGCTTTCTTT.

In this sample, this clone turned up a few times. The J gene is TRBJ1-4, the V gene TRBV7-2; D call uncertain. Deletions cut 2 bases from V and 8 bases from J, with 9 bases between. Germline V gene lookup returns CDR1 SGHTA and CDR2 FQGNSA. The CDR3 is 13 amino acids. Written as DNA, the CDR3 is TGTGCCAGCAGCTTACCTGCCATCGAAAAACTGTTTTTT. Its protein is CASSLPAIEKLFF.

This chain joins TRBV4-3 and TRBJ1-2; D not resolved. Germline-derived CDR1 and CDR2 are LGHNA and YSLEER. The V gene lost 4 bases and the J gene lost 8 bases, with 11 bases spanning the gap. The CDR3 is 12 residues long. The CDR3 region has the DNA TGCGCCAGCAGCCCGGGTCTCGGGGGCTACACCTTC. Its protein is CASSPGLGGYTF.

This clone was detected a few times. V and J are TRBV4-1 and TRBJ1-5; 8 nucleotides match TRBD1. In germline, CDR1 is MGHRA, CDR2 YSYEKL. The CDR3 loop spans 19 amino acids. The trim removed 8 bases at V and 0 bases at J, leaving 18 bases unmatched. The CDR3 loop is CASGGSPDRGGNSNQPQHF. CDR3 coding DNA: TGCGCCAGCGGGGGTAGCCCCGACAGGGGTGGAAATAGCAATCAGCCCCAGCATTTT.

The chain employs TRBV28 and TRBJ1-1; D unresolved. Germline CDR1 reads MDHEN; CDR2 reads SYDVKM. This CDR3 comprises 11 residues. Trimming shortened V by 7 bases and J by 2 bases, and 5 bases separated the two germline ends. This chain's CDR3 is CASTSNTEAFF. CDR3 sequence (DNA): TGTGCCAGCACCTCAAACACTGAAGCTTTCTTT.

The chain joins TRBV5-4 to TRBJ2-5, with TRBD2 as a possible D gene (6 bases). Germline lookup yields CDR1 SGHNT and CDR2 YYREEE (reference sequence). Trimming shortened V by 3 bases and J by 3 bases, and 12 bases separated the two germline ends. The CDR3 has 14 amino acids. CDR3 in DNA: TGTGCCAGCAGCTCGGGCGGAGGGAAAGAGACCCAGTACTTC. Amino acid sequence: CASSSGGGKETQYF. Supplemented by reference TRBV5-4 and TRBJ2-5, the full variable domain reads ETGVTQSPTHLIKTRGQQVTLRCSSQSGHNTVSWYQQALGQGPQFIFQYYREEENGRGNFPPRFSGLQFPNYSSELNVNALELDDSALYLCASSSGGGKETQYFGPGTRLLVL.

The chain uses TRBV13 and TRBJ2-2; D is uncertain. The V gene's germline CDR1 is PRHDT and CDR2 FYEKMQ (reference sequence). The V end lost 3 bases, the J end lost 4 bases, and 12 bases lay between the germline ends. This CDR3 is 15 amino acids long. The CDR3 DNA reads TGTGCCAGCAGCTTTCCGGGCTTCGCCACCGGGGAGCTGTTTTTT. The encoded protein is CASSFPGFATGELFF.

V is TRBV11-2 and J is TRBJ2-5; D is uncertain. The CDR3 covers 13 residues. CDR1 and CDR2 from the germline V gene are SGHAT and FQNNGV. V gave up 1 base and J gave up 5 bases, with 8 bases separating them. The chain's CDR3 is CASSLAFQETQYF. CDR3 DNA sequence: TGTGCCAGCAGCTTAGCATTTCAGGAGACCCAGTACTTC.

This clone has just a few counts. This rearrangement joins TRBV7-9 to TRBJ2-3; D is perhaps TRBD1 or TRBD2 (5 bases each). The CDR3 runs 14 residues. Trimming pared 0 bases from V and 2 bases from J, leaving 6 bases between. Germline V gives CDR1 SEHNR, CDR2 FQNEAQ (reference sequence). For the CDR3, the DNA is TGTGCCAGCAGCTTAGCGGGGGACACAGATACGCAGTATTTT. Its protein product is CASSLAGDTDTQYF.

This chain links TRBV19 with TRBJ1-1, with 7 bases fitting TRBD1. The CDR3 runs to 15 residues. Losses at the gene ends were 3 bases for V and 9 bases for J; bases not matched to a gene: 13. Germline V gives CDR1 LNHDA, CDR2 SQIVND (reference sequence). The DNA of the CDR3 is TGTGCCAGTAGTATCGGACAGGCGACAGGGAAGAAAGCTTTCTTT. It yields the protein CASSIGQATGKKAFF.